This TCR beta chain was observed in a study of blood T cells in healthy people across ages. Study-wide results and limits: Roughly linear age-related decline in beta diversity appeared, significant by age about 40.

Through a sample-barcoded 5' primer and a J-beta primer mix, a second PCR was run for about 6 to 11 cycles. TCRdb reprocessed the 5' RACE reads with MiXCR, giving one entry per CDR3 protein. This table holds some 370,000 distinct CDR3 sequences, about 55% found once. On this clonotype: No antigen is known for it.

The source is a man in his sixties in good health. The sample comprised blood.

CDR3: CSVIKNSGGNEQFF. DNA for the CDR3: TGCAGCGTGATTAAGAATTCCGGGGGCAATGAGCAGTTCTTC. This chain links TRBV29-1 with TRBJ2-1, with TRBD2 as a possible D gene (6 bases). The ends were cut back, 6 bases at V and 6 bases at J, with 18 bases in the middle. The germline V gene encodes CDR1 SQVTM and CDR2 ANQGSEA. CDR3 length equals 14 residues.